The 24 T cell receptor beta chains below were found in one sample sequenced in a study of cytomegalovirus exposure and HLA in healthy donors. The PCR employed 60 Vbeta primers together with 13 Jbeta primers. Measured with immunoSEQ multiplex PCR; TCRdb has only the in-frame clones, and not every one. The sample holds 120,000 or so clones, about 15% seen once. Sequencing was done on a sample of PBMCs. Receptors originate from a female donor in good health and CMV-seropositive.

This clone has just a few counts. The V and J genes are TRBV30 and TRBJ1-2; 8 bases align to TRBD1. The V gene end was trimmed by 2 bases and the J gene end by 6 bases; junction bases not matched to a gene: 8. CDR1 GTSNPN and CDR2 SVGIG come from the germline V gene (reference sequence). This CDR3 has 14 amino acids. CDR3 bases: TGTGCCTGGAGTCGGACAGGGAGAATCGATGGCTACACCTTC. This encodes CAWSRTGRIDGYTF.

This chain connects TRBV5-8 to TRBJ2-7; 7 bases match TRBD2. Trimming at V came to 4 bases and at J to 3 bases, leaving 7 bases not matched to a gene. The CDR3 has 14 amino acids. Germline V CDR1 and CDR2: SGHTS, YDEGEE. The CDR3 coding sequence is TGTGCCAGCAGCAGTCCGACTAGCTACTACGAGCAGTACTTC. This sequence encodes CASSSPTSYYEQYF.

The V gene is TRBV5-1, the J gene TRBJ2-6, with D possibly being TRBD1 (6 bases). Trimming left V 7 bases short and J 4 bases short, with 15 bases between. Germline CDR1 reads SGHRS; CDR2 reads YFSETQ. CDR3 length: 15 amino acids. The CDR3 DNA reads as TGCGCCAGCGCGTCGACAGGCCTCGGGGCCAACGTCCTGACTTTC. This encodes CASASTGLGANVLTF.

This clone was picked up a small number of times. The chain is built from TRBV18 and TRBJ2-5, with 8 positions matching TRBD2. The CDR3 is 13 residues long. Unmatched junction bases numbered 2, after V lost 4 bases and J lost 4 bases. From germline, CDR1 is KGHSH and CDR2 LQKENI. CDR3 protein: CASSLAGGETQYF. The CDR3 region has the DNA TGTGCCAGCTCACTCGCGGGAGGAGAGACCCAGTACTTC. Supplemented by reference TRBV18 and TRBJ2-5, the full variable domain reads NAGVMQNPRHLVRRRGQEARLRCSPMKGHSHVYWYRQLPEEGLKFMVYLQKENIIDESGMPKERFSAEFPKEGPSILRIQQVVRGDSAAYFCASSLAGGETQYFGPGTRLLVL.

A few counts support this clone. This chain links TRBV4-3 with TRBJ2-7; 9 bases align to TRBD1. V was pared by 1 base and J by 3 bases, with 4 bases of the junction left unmatched. Germline V gene lookup returns CDR1 LGHNA and CDR2 YSLEER. The CDR3 consists of 15 residues. CDR3 sequence reads: CASSQGTGANYEQYF. The CDR3 DNA is TGCGCCAGCAGCCAAGGGACAGGGGCCAACTACGAGCAGTACTTC.

CDR3 in DNA: TGCAGCGTTGAGGATCCCGGGACTAGATCAGATACGCAGTATTTT. Translating gives CSVEDPGTRSDTQYF. The chain combines TRBV29-1 with TRBJ2-3; 8 nucleotides agree with TRBD2. Germline-derived CDR1 and CDR2 are SQVTM and ANQGSEA. CDR3 length: 15 amino acids. Trimming cost V 3 bases and J 4 bases; bases outside gene matches: 9.

The chain links TRBV4-3 to TRBJ1-1; a possible D gene is TRBD1 (5 bases). The CDR3 totals 14 residues. Germline V lookup: CDR1 LGHNA, CDR2 YSLEER. The V and J ends lost 1 base and 5 bases respectively, with 11 bases between them. DNA of the CDR3: TGCGCCAGCAGCCAAGGGACATCCGCGACTGAAGCTTTCTTT. Translated: CASSQGTSATEAFF.

This clone was found a few times. V is TRBV28 and J is TRBJ1-1; 9 nucleotides line up with TRBD1. Germline CDR1 is MDHEN and CDR2 is SYDVKM. J was trimmed by 9 bases and V by 5 bases; bases with no gene match: 13. The length of the CDR3 is 15 residues. CDR3 sequence: CASSDPGTGSRKAFF. DNA of the CDR3: TGTGCCAGCAGTGACCCCGGGACAGGGTCCCGAAAAGCTTTCTTT.

CDR3 region: CASSLRVYTEAFF. For the CDR3, the DNA is TGTGCCAGCAGCTTGCGGGTATACACTGAAGCTTTCTTT. This rearrangement joins TRBV5-6 to TRBJ1-1; no reliable D call. The V gene lost 1 base and the J gene lost 3 bases, with 7 bases spanning the gap. Per germline, CDR1 SGHDT and CDR2 YYEEEE. The CDR3 runs to 13 residues.

The DNA for the CDR3 is TGTGCCAGCAGCTTAGCCCCACTAGCGGGGGCCTACGAGCAGTACTTC. Amino acid sequence: CASSLAPLAGAYEQYF. The chain couples TRBV7-2 to TRBJ2-7, with 11 bases matching TRBD2. CDR1 is SGHTA, CDR2 FQGNSA, per germline. CDR3 length: 16 amino acids. The V segment lost 0 bases and the J segment 2 bases; nucleotides outside the gene matches: 3.

This clone has only one observation. The rearrangement joins TRBV9 to TRBJ2-3; D might be TRBD2 (5 bases). Trimming took off 3 bases at V and 5 bases at J, with 19 bases between the two ends. The CDR3 contains 16 residues. Germline assignment: CDR1 SGDLS and CDR2 YYNGEE. CDR3: CASSGAVPGSGDTQYF. The CDR3 DNA is TGTGCCAGCAGCGGAGCCGTGCCGGGATCGGGAGATACGCAGTATTTT.

The CDR3 nucleotides are TGTGCCAGCAGCTTAATGAGGGGGGGAGAGACCCAGTACTTC. Its translation: CASSLMRGGETQYF. The rearrangement links TRBV11-1 to TRBJ2-5; tentatively, D is TRBD2 (7 bases). The CDR3 sequence is 14 residues long. Trimming took 2 bases from V and 4 from J, leaving 11 bases between them. CDR1 SGHAT and CDR2 FQDESV come from the germline V gene (reference sequence).

This sequence joins TRBV4-3 and TRBJ1-1; D may be TRBD1 (6 bases). The germline gives CDR1 LGHNA, CDR2 YSLEER. The CDR3 contains 15 residues. Trimming shortened V by 1 base and J by 4 bases, and 13 bases separated the two germline ends. CDR3 DNA: TGCGCCAGCAGCCAAGGTAACAGGGCTTTCACTGAAGCTTTCTTT. Amino acid sequence: CASSQGNRAFTEAFF.

This clone has only a few counts. The chain links TRBV6-6 to TRBJ1-5; no clear D. The CDR3 totals 15 residues. With 2 bases removed from V and 1 base from J, the gap between germline ends came to 9 bases. Per germline, CDR1 MNHNY and CDR2 SVGAGI (reference sequence). The CDR3 coding sequence is TGTGCCAGCAGTTACCGGGATGCGAGCAATCAGCCCCAGCATTTT. Protein product: CASSYRDASNQPQHF.

To note about this clone: At the DNA level, this CDR3 is encoded by other sequences in the same sample as well. The chain employs TRBV5-1 and TRBJ1-3; 9 bases align to TRBD1. V was clipped by 4 bases and J by 0 bases; unmatched bases: 2. The germline V gene encodes CDR1 SGHRS and CDR2 YFSETQ. The CDR3 totals 15 residues. The CDR3 region is CASSPTGGSGNTIYF. Here the CDR3 DNA reads TGCGCCAGCAGCCCGACAGGGGGCTCTGGAAACACCATATATTTT.

This clone was observed a few times. The rearrangement uses TRBV5-4 and TRBJ1-2; D is perhaps TRBD1 (6 bases). Trimming pared 6 bases from V and 8 bases from J, leaving 20 bases between. There are 14 residues in the CDR3. The germline V gene has CDR1 SGHNT and CDR2 YYREEE (reference sequence). CDR3 DNA: TGTGCCAGCACCCTGCTGCAGGGGTTTGAAGGCTACACCTTC. Translation gives CASTLLQGFEGYTF.

This clone has just a few counts. The chain combines TRBV18 with TRBJ2-5, with TRBD2 matching over 14 bases. CDR1 and CDR2 (germline): KGHSH, LQKENI. J was trimmed by 5 bases and V by 1 base; bases with no gene match: 3. This CDR3 is 16 amino acids long. The CDR3: CASSPRTSGRRETQYF. The CDR3 DNA sequence: TGTGCCAGCTCACCACGGACTAGCGGGAGGAGGGAGACCCAGTACTTC. The full variable domain, rest sourced from reference TRBV18 and TRBJ2-5, is NAGVMQNPRHLVRRRGQEARLRCSPMKGHSHVYWYRQLPEEGLKFMVYLQKENIIDESGMPKERFSAEFPKEGPSILRIQQVVRGDSAAYFCASSPRTSGRRETQYFGPGTRLLVL.

The J gene is TRBJ2-3, the V gene TRBV28; 16 nucleotides agree with TRBD2. The CDR3 covers 16 residues. Germline V gives CDR1 MDHEN, CDR2 SYDVKM. The junction had 8 bases not matched to a gene; V was cut back by 8 bases and J by 6 bases. CDR3 DNA: TGTGCCAGCCAACCGGGACTAGCGGGGGGGATGGATACGCAGTATTTT. This gives the protein CASQPGLAGGMDTQYF.

In nucleotides, the CDR3 is TGCAGCGTTCACAGCCGGGACAGGGGCTCTGGGGCCAACGTCCTGACTTTC. Translated, it gives CSVHSRDRGSGANVLTF. The chain couples TRBV29-1 to TRBJ2-6; 10 bases map to TRBD1. CDR1 SQVTM and CDR2 ANQGSEA come from the germline V gene. The CDR3 extends over 17 amino acids. The ends lost 5 bases at V and 0 bases at J; junction bases unmatched: 7.

This rearrangement joins TRBV4-2 to TRBJ2-1, with TRBD2 identical over 10 bases. With V trimmed by 0 bases and J by 4 bases, 6 bases remained unmatched. CDR1 is LGHNA, CDR2 YNFKEQ, per germline. CDR3 length equals 17 residues. DNA for the CDR3: TGTGCCAGCAGCCAAGATCCTAGCGGGAGCGAATACAATGAGCAGTTCTTC. It translates to CASSQDPSGSEYNEQFF.

The chain is built from TRBV4-1 and TRBJ1-5, with 8 bases identical to TRBD1. With V trimmed by 2 bases and J by 2 bases, 8 bases remained unmatched. Germline V gene data show CDR1 as MGHRA and CDR2 as YSYEKL. The CDR3 spans 17 residues. The CDR3 loop reads CASSQSTRTGRNQPQHF. The CDR3 region has the DNA TGCGCCAGCAGCCAAAGCACCCGGACAGGGCGCAATCAGCCCCAGCATTTT.

J is TRBJ2-1 and V is TRBV30; perhaps TRBD1 as D (5 bases). Germline CDR1 is GTSNPN and CDR2 is SVGIG (reference sequence). The germline V and J ends were trimmed by 6 bases and 3 bases, with 15 bases remaining between them. This CDR3 region has 14 residues. The CDR3 nucleotides read TGTGCCTGCCAAACAGGTTTTGGCTACAATGAGCAGTTCTTC. Its translation is CACQTGFGYNEQFF.

There are a few counts of this clone. The gene calls are TRBV7-7 and TRBJ2-1; D not resolved. Germline V gene sequence: CDR1 SSHAT, CDR2 FNYEAQ (reference sequence). Trimming cost V 2 bases and J 4 bases, with 6 bases left between them. The CDR3 extends over 13 amino acids. The CDR3 DNA reads TGTGCCAGCAGCTTAAGTAGATACAATGAGCAGTTCTTC. This encodes CASSLSRYNEQFF.

A few counts support this clone. This chain connects TRBV19 to TRBJ1-5; TRBD1 matches 9 bases. V trimming: 6 bases; J trimming: 3 bases; junction bases outside the gene matches: 6. Per the germline V gene, CDR1 is LNHDA and CDR2 is SQIVND (reference sequence). The CDR3 covers 15 residues. The CDR3: CASSRTGVPNQPQHF. The CDR3 bases are TGTGCCAGTAGCAGGACAGGGGTACCCAATCAGCCCCAGCATTTT.